The 21 T cell receptor beta chains reported below all come from one sample, sequenced in a study of tumor T cells in aggressive B-cell lymphoma. Repertoires were generated with immunoSEQ multiplex PCR, while TCRdb's copy carries only in-frame clones and drops some. The profile covers thousands of clones, with 90% to 95% appearing a single time and 3.5% to 4% taken by the ten largest. Sequencing was carried out using tumor tissue. These receptors came from an adult with diffuse large B cell lymphoma.

The V and J genes are TRBV28 and TRBJ1-4; a possible D gene is TRBD1 (5 bases). The CDR3 spans 15 residues. Germline assignment: CDR1 MDHEN and CDR2 SYDVKM. V dropped 3 bases and J dropped 5 bases, with 13 bases sitting between them. The CDR3: CASSFPTQGNEKLFF. DNA for the CDR3: TGTGCCAGCAGTTTTCCCACCCAGGGAAATGAAAAACTGTTTTTT.

The chain carries TRBV9 and TRBJ2-7, with TRBD1 identical over 8 bases. CDR1 and CDR2 from the germline V gene are SGDLS and YYNGEE. The CDR3 runs to 14 residues. J lost 3 bases, V lost 0 bases, and 2 bases had no gene match. CDR3 sequence (DNA): TGTGCCAGCAGCGTAGGCGACAGGGGCTACGAGCAGTACTTC. It is translated as CASSVGDRGYEQYF.

V is TRBV4-1 and J is TRBJ1-5; no definite D call. CDR3 length equals 17 residues. Trimming removed 1 base from V and 0 bases from J, with 13 bases in between. Germline V gene lookup returns CDR1 MGHRA and CDR2 YSYEKL. CDR3 sequence reads: CASSQGDGRYSNQPQHF. The CDR3 DNA sequence: TGCGCCAGCAGCCAAGGTGATGGGAGATATAGCAATCAGCCCCAGCATTTT.

The chain recombines TRBV7-9 with TRBJ1-4, with TRBD1 as a possible D gene (6 bases). Germline V lookup: CDR1 SEHNR, CDR2 FQNEAQ (reference sequence). V was pared by 1 base and J by 7 bases, with 13 bases between. The CDR3 covers 15 residues. Written as DNA, the CDR3 is TGTGCCAGCAGCTTAGGGGGCAGGGGCGGTGAAAAACTGTTTTTT. Protein: CASSLGGRGGEKLFF.

This clone has just one count. This chain links TRBV28 with TRBJ2-1, with 9 nucleotides matching TRBD2. V trimming: 7 bases; J trimming: 4 bases; junction bases outside the gene matches: 14. Germline-derived CDR1 and CDR2 are MDHEN and SYDVKM. The CDR3 has 17 residues. DNA of the CDR3: TGTGCCAGCACCCTGGTCACTAGCGGGCTGCCATACAATGAGCAGTTCTTC. It translates to CASTLVTSGLPYNEQFF.

The chain employs TRBV1 and TRBJ1-1. TRBV1 is classified as a pseudogene. The CDR3 has 15 residues. In DNA form, the CDR3 reads TGCACCAGCAGCCGAGGGTGGGGGGTGAACACTGAAGCTTTCTTT. This gives the protein CTSSRGWGVNTEAFF.

The chain joins TRBV7-9 to TRBJ2-7, with D possibly TRBD1 on 6 matching bases. This CDR3 has 14 amino acids. Germline assignment: CDR1 SEHNR and CDR2 FQNEAQ (reference sequence). Trimming left V 5 bases short and J 2 bases short, with 13 bases between. CDR3 loop: CASSPRDNPYEQYF. In DNA, the CDR3 is TGTGCCAGCAGCCCTCGGGACAACCCCTACGAGCAGTACTTC.

The V and J genes are TRBV4-1 and TRBJ1-2, with D perhaps matching TRBD1 (5 bases). Germline assignment: CDR1 MGHRA and CDR2 YSYEKL. V lost 5 bases and J lost 8, with 15 bases in between. The CDR3 runs 13 residues. The CDR3 DNA is TGCGCCAGCAGCGCGGTGTGGGGGGGAGGCTACACCTTC. Amino acid sequence: CASSAVWGGGYTF.

The chain has TRBV11-1 and TRBJ2-5; D uncertain. Looked up from germline, CDR1 is SGHAT and CDR2 is FQDESV (reference sequence). V was shortened by 5 bases and J by 1 base, with 2 bases between the two germline ends. The CDR3 spans 11 residues. CDR3 protein: CASSLQETQYF. Written as DNA, the CDR3 is TGTGCCAGCAGCCTCCAAGAGACCCAGTACTTC.

This chain connects TRBV27 to TRBJ2-1; possibly TRBD1 for D (5 bases). The CDR3 is 16 amino acids. V lost 1 base to trimming and J lost 6 bases, with 16 bases between them. Germline CDR1 is MNHEY and CDR2 is SMNVEV (reference sequence). The CDR3 DNA reads as TGTGCCAGCAGTTTATTTGGCAGGGCCCCGGGCAATGAGCAGTTCTTC. Its protein is CASSLFGRAPGNEQFF.

This clone was picked up one time. The chain has TRBV7-2 and TRBJ2-1; 8 positions agree with TRBD2. Unmatched junction bases numbered 6, after V lost 1 base and J lost 7 bases. CDR1 is SGHTA, CDR2 FQGNSA, per germline. The CDR3 consists of 15 residues. CDR3 residues: CASSLVGGGRNEQFF. CDR3 nucleotide sequence: TGTGCCAGCAGCTTAGTGGGTGGCGGGAGGAATGAGCAGTTCTTC.

This chain joins TRBV9 and TRBJ2-1, with 8 bases that match TRBD2. Germline-derived CDR1 and CDR2 are SGDLS and YYNGEE. This CDR3 spans 15 amino acids. The V and J ends lost 0 bases and 10 bases, in that order; junction bases with no gene match: 9. CDR3 residues: CASSVGREGFREQFF. The CDR3, as DNA: TGTGCCAGCAGCGTAGGCCGGGAGGGTTTTAGGGAGCAGTTCTTC.

The rearrangement links TRBV7-3 to TRBJ2-1; 9 nucleotides align to TRBD1. V lost 2 bases to trimming and J lost 6 bases; unmatched junction nucleotides: 5. The germline V gene has CDR1 SGHTA and CDR2 FQGTGA. This CDR3 has 15 amino acids. CDR3 sequence (DNA): TGTGCCAGCAGCTTAGGGACAGGGAAGAGCAATGAGCAGTTCTTC. Encoded protein: CASSLGTGKSNEQFF.

V gene TRBV20-1 combines with J gene TRBJ2-4; D might be TRBD1 (6 bases). With 5 bases removed from V and 9 bases from J, the gap between germline ends came to 11 bases. Germline V lookup: CDR1 DFQATT, CDR2 SNEGSKA (reference sequence). The CDR3 runs 11 residues. CDR3 sequence: CSAETGPIQYF. The CDR3 region has the DNA TGCAGTGCTGAGACAGGACCCATTCAGTACTTC.

The chain is built from TRBV18 and TRBJ1-2; the D gene is possibly TRBD1 (5 bases). This CDR3 spans 14 amino acids. Germline V CDR1 and CDR2: KGHSH, LQKENI. The germline V and J ends were trimmed by 6 bases and 5 bases, with 16 bases remaining between them. The CDR3 loop is CASSPPTETYGYTF. For the CDR3, the DNA is TGTGCCAGCTCTCCCCCGACAGAAACGTATGGCTACACCTTC.

This clone was picked up one time. This rearrangement joins TRBV2 to TRBJ1-2; D call uncertain. Germline CDR1 and CDR2: SNHLY and FYNNEI. The CDR3 spans 13 residues. V was pared by 7 bases and J by 3 bases, with 12 bases between. CDR3 bases: TGTGCCAGCACCCCTGGGAGGGACTATGGCTACACCTTC. Its protein product is CASTPGRDYGYTF.

This chain links TRBV6-5 with TRBJ2-7; a possible D gene is TRBD1 (6 bases). CDR1 and CDR2 (germline): MNHEY, SVGAGI. The CDR3 is made up of 12 amino acids. The V end was cut by 6 bases, the J end by 2 bases, with 8 bases between. CDR3 DNA sequence: TGTGCCAGCAGGGGACACCCCTACGAGCAGTACTTC. Protein product: CASRGHPYEQYF.

The genes are TRBV30 and TRBJ2-7; weak D call: TRBD2 (6 bases). Germline-derived CDR1 and CDR2 are GTSNPN and SVGIG (reference sequence). This CDR3 region has 14 residues. V lost 1 base, J lost 6 bases, and 16 bases lay in between. DNA for the CDR3: TGTGCCTGGAGTGGACGTCGGAGGGCCGGCGAGCAGTACTTC. Encoded protein: CAWSGRRRAGEQYF.

This chain joins TRBV27 and TRBJ2-7; no firm D call. Germline V gene sequence: CDR1 MNHEY, CDR2 SMNVEV (reference sequence). Trimming stripped 2 bases from V and 6 bases from J, with 11 bases between. The CDR3 spans 13 residues. The CDR3 DNA reads as TGTGCCAGCAGTTTAGGTTCAAGCACCGAGCAGTACTTC. It codes for CASSLGSSTEQYF.

The V and J genes are TRBV7-9 and TRBJ1-3; D perhaps matches TRBD1 (6 bases). CDR1 SEHNR and CDR2 FQNEAQ come from the germline V gene (reference sequence). This CDR3 has 15 amino acids. The ends were cut back, 2 bases at V and 2 bases at J, with 10 bases in the middle. This chain's CDR3 is CASSLQAGAGNTIYF. The CDR3 coding sequence is TGTGCCAGCAGCTTACAGGCAGGGGCTGGAAACACCATATATTTT.

The chain joins TRBV19 to TRBJ2-5; 9 bases fit TRBD2. Trimming took 3 bases from V and 5 from J; bases not matched to a gene: 7. Germline V gene data show CDR1 as LNHDA and CDR2 as SQIVND (reference sequence). This CDR3 region has 15 residues. CDR3 sequence reads: CASSILGLAYETQYF. The CDR3 nucleotides are TGTGCCAGTAGTATCCTGGGACTAGCTTATGAGACCCAGTACTTC. The full variable domain, in which reference TRBV19 and TRBJ2-5 provide the parts outside the CDR3, is DGGITQSPKYLFRKEGQNVTLSCEQNLNHDAMYWYRQDPGQGLRLIYYSQIVNDFQKGDIAEGYSVSREKKESFPLTVTSAQKNPTAFYLCASSILGLAYETQYFGPGTRLLVL.